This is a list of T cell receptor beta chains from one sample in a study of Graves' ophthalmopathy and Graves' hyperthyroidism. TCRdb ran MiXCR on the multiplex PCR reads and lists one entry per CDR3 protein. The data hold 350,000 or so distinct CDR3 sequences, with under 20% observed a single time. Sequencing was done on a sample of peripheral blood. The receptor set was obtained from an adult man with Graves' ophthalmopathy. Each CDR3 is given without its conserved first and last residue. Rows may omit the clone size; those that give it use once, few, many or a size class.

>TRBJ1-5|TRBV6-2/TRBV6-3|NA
ASSYSGRWNQPQH
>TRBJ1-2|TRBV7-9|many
ASSLSEGAYYGYT
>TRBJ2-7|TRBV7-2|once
ASSLIASGSYEQY
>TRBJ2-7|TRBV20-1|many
SASGTGVYEQY
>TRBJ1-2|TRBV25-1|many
ASTRTGASYGYT
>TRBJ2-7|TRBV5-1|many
ASSQAGTENYEQY
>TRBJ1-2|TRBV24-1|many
ATSPRDSEDGQGYGYT
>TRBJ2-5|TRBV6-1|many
ASSRTRRETQY
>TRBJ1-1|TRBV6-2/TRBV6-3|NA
ASSSATGSGTEAF
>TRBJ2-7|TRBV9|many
ASSVATGGTGPYEQY
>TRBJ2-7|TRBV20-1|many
SATPSGRVEEQY
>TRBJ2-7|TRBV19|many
ASSPSDGNEQY
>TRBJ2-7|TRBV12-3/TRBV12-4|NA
ASHYRGTYEQY
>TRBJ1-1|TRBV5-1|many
ASSSATGEASEAF
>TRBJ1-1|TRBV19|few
ASNPLPGTKNTEAF
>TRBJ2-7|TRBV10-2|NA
ASSVGQGAASGEQY
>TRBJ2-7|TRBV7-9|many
ASSLLDYEQY
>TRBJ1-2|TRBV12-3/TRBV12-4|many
ASSSSLGAGGYT
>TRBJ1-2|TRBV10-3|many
AISESSPYGYT
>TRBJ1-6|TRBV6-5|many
ASSYSIRASYNSPLH
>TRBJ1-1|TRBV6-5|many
ASSYGGRVSTEAF
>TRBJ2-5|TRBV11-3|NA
ASGGTGQETQY
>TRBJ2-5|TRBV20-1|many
SARDLGVQETQY
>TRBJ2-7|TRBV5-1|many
ASSLEHGTLSYEQY
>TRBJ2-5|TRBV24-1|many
ATSGRPNDQETQY
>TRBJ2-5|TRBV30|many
AWSVRGTRWTQY
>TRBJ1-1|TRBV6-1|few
ASSEQGGFGTEAF
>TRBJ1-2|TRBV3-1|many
ASSQGGPTGTYGYT
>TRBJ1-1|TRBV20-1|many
SASRPGGEAF
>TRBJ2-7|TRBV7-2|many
ASSRDRDRSYEQY
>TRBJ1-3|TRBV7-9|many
ASSLGEAGNTIY
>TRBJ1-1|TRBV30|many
AWSPGHLVGEAF
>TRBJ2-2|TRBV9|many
ASTPLSTGELF
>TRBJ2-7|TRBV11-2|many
ASSHGTEYEQY
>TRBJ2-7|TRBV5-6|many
ASSFPTGLFNEQY
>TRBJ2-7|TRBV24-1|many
ATSASGQGGSYEQY
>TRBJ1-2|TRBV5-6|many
ASSLSGRNYGYT